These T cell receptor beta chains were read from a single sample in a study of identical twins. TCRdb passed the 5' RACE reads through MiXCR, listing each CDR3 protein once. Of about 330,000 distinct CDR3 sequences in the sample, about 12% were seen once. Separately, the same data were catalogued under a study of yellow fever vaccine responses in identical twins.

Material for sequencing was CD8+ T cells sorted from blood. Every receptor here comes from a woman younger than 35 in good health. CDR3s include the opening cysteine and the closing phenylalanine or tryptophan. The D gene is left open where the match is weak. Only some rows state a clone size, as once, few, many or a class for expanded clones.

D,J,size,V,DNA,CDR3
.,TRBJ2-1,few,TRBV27,TGTGCCAGCAGTATCAGTGTAGGCTCCTACAATGAGCAGTTCTTC,CASSISVGSYNEQFF
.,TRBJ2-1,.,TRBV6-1,TGTGCCAGCAGTGAATGGTTTGCCGCCAATGAGCAGTTCTTC,CASSEWFAANEQFF
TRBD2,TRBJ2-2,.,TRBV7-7,TGTGCCAGCAGCCGAGCGGGAGAGGTGTTCACCGGGGAGCTGTTTTTT,CASSRAGEVFTGELFF
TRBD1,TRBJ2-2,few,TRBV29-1,TGCAGCGTTGAAGGTGGGACAGTGAACACCGGGGAGCTGTTTTTT,CSVEGGTVNTGELFF
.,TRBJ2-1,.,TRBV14,TGTGCCAGCAGCCAACCGGGAATAACCCTGAATGAGCAGTTCTTC,CASSQPGITLNEQFF
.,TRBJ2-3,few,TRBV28,TGTGCCAGCAGCCAGTGGGGCGAGGGAGATACGCAGTATTTT,CASSQWGEGDTQYF
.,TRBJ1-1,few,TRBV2,TGTGCCAGCAGTGATGGGATTACTGAAGCTTTCTTT,CASSDGITEAFF
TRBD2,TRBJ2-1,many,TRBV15,TGTGCCACCCGCCCTAGCGGCTACAATGAGCAGTTCTTC,CATRPSGYNEQFF
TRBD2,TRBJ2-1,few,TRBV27,TGTGCCAGCAGCCTCAGCGGGGGGGCAGTCAATGAGCAGTTCTTC,CASSLSGGAVNEQFF
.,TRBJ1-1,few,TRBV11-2,TGTGCCAGCAGCCCGGGCCTTATAGCTTTCTTT,CASSPGLIAFF
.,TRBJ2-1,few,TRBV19,TGTGCCAGTTTTGAAGGTGGCGGGATCGAGCAGTTCTTC,CASFEGGGIEQFF
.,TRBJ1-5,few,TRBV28,TGTGCCAGCAGTTTTAGCTACCAGACCGGCAATCAGCCCCAGCATTTT,CASSFSYQTGNQPQHF
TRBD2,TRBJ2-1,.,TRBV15,TGTGCCACCAGCAGAGAGTCAAGCGGGAGCTCCTACAATGAGCAGTTCTTC,CATSRESSGSSYNEQFF
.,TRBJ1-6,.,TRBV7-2,TGTGCCAGCAGCCCACCCAGGGGAGATTCACCCCTCCACTTT,CASSPPRGDSPLHF
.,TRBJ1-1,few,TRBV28,TGTGCCAGCAGGACGATGAACACTGAAGCTTTCTTT,CASRTMNTEAFF
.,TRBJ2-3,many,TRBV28,TGTGCCAGCTTTAGAGGGACTCCATTAGATACGCAGTATTTT,CASFRGTPLDTQYF
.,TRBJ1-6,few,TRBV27,TGTGCCAGCAGCAGGCCTTCCAGGGGAGGCTTCTCACCCCTCCACTTT,CASSRPSRGGFSPLHF
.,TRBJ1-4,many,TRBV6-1,TGTGCCAGCAGTGAATTTCAAGGGGCTGGCGAAAAACTGTTTTTT,CASSEFQGAGEKLFF
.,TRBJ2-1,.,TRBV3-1,TGTGCCAGCAGCCCACCCTCGCCGAGCTCCTACAATGAGCAGTTCTTC,CASSPPSPSSYNEQFF
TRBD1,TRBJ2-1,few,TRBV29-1,TGCAGCGTTGAAGAGGGACAGGGGAAGGACAATGAGCAGTTCTTC,CSVEEGQGKDNEQFF
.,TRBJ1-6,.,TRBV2,TGTGCCAGCAGTCCGCAGCAGGGGCTTGATTCACCCCTCCACTTT,CASSPQQGLDSPLHF
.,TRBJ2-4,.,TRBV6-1,TGTGCCAGCAGTACCCACCGGGTTATCACAGCCTTAGCCAAAAACATTCAGTACTTC,CASSTHRVITALAKNIQYF
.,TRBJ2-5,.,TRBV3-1,TGTGCCAGCAGCCATACCTCCTTTGGGACGCCGGGGACCTACCAAGAGACCCAGTACTTC,CASSHTSFGTPGTYQETQYF
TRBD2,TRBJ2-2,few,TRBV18,TGTGCCAGCTCACCACCTAGCGGGATCCCCGGGGAGCTGTTTTTT,CASSPPSGIPGELFF
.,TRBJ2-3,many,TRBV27,TGTGCCAGCAGTTTATCTGTGTACGCCCCTATCGCAGATACGCAGTATTTT,CASSLSVYAPIADTQYF
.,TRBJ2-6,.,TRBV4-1,TGCGCCAGCAGCCCAACCCGGGGGCCCTCTGGGGCCAACGTCCTGACTTTC,CASSPTRGPSGANVLTF
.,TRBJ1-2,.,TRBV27,TGTGCCAGCAGTTTCACACTTAACTATGGCTACACCTTC,CASSFTLNYGYTF
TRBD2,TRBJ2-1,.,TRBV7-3,TGTGCCAGCAGCTTAATCGCGGGAGAATTCAATGAGCAGTTCTTC,CASSLIAGEFNEQFF
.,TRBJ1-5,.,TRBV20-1,TGCAGTGCTAGAGAAGAAAACGGGGCCCTAAATCAGCCCCAGCATTTT,CSAREENGALNQPQHF
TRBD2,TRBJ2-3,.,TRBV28,TGTGCCAGCAGTTTATTCCGGGGGGGCACAGATACGCAGTATTTT,CASSLFRGGTDTQYF
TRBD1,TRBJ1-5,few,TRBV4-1,TGCGCCAGCAGCCCGGGACAGGCGAGCAATCAGCCCCAGCATTTT,CASSPGQASNQPQHF
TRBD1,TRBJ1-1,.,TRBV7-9,TGTGCCAGCAGCTCTAGTTGGACAGGGATGAACACTGAAGCTTTCTTT,CASSSSWTGMNTEAFF
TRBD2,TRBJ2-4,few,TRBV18,TGTGCCAGCTCACCAGAACCGGGACTAGCCCCGTCCTATGACATTCAGTACTTC,CASSPEPGLAPSYDIQYF
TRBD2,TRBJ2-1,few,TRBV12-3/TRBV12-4,TGTGCCAGCAGTCTAGCGGGGAGTTCCAATGAGCAGTTCTTC,CASSLAGSSNEQFF
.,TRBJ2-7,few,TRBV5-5,TGTGCCAGCAGCTTGGATCAATACGAGCAGTACTTC,CASSLDQYEQYF
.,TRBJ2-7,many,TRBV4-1,TGCGCCAGCAGCCAAGATTATGGCTCCTACGAGCAGTACTTC,CASSQDYGSYEQYF
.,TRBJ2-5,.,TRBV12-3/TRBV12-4,TGTGCCAGCAGTTTTGGGGGGGGGCCGGTTCAGTACTTC,CASSFGGGPVQYF
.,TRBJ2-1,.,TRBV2,TGTGCCAGCAGTGACTCCAATCGCTCCTACAATGAGCAGTTCTTC,CASSDSNRSYNEQFF
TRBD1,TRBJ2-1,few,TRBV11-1,TGTGCCAGCACCGTGGACAGGCTCTCCTACAATGAGCAGTTCTTC,CASTVDRLSYNEQFF
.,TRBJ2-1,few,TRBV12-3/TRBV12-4,TGTGCCAGCAGCGTTGACGACGCAAACAATGAGCAGTTCTTC,CASSVDDANNEQFF
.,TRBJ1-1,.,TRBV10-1,TGCGCCAGCAGTATGAAGGGCATGAACACTGAAGCTTTCTTT,CASSMKGMNTEAFF
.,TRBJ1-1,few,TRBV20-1,TGCAGCGCAACTAGGAAGACTGAAGCTTTCTTT,CSATRKTEAFF
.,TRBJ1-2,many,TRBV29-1,TGCAGCGTTGTAGGACAGACCTATGGCTACACCTTC,CSVVGQTYGYTF
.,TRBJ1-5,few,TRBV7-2,TGTGCCAGCAGCTCTGGACCAAATAGCAATCAGCCCCAGCATTTT,CASSSGPNSNQPQHF
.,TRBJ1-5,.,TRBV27,TGTGCCACCAGCTCGGGACTCATCAATCAGCCCCAGCATTTT,CATSSGLINQPQHF
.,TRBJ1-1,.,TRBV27,TGTGCCAGCAGTTCGAGGGGATCGCGCACTGAAGCTTTCTTT,CASSSRGSRTEAFF